This T cell receptor (beta chain) was recovered during a study of vaccination and CD4 T cells after COVID-19. Background on the study: At a median about 91 days (range 35 to 161) after diagnosis, post-COVID samples were drawn. Study outcomes and limitations: The study examined relatively few convalescent patients and included no early post-infection timepoints. Spike mono-reactive clones accounted for 304 of the 307 vaccine-specific clones found in convalescent patients.

Turning to this clonotype: What it recognizes is unknown. An end of the junction differs from the germline gene, which may be a read error.

Sequenced with the Oncomine TCR Beta short-read assay was DNA taken from cultured CD4+ T cells. TCRdb fed the PCR reads into MiXCR, producing one record per CDR3 protein. This table holds 7,500 to 9,000 distinct CDR3 sequences, about 51% found once. This CDR3 is 13 amino acids long. The germline V gene encodes CDR1 SGHVT and CDR2 SQSDAQ. Treatment denoted: approximately nine-day PBMC culture with coronavirus spike peptide pools or control peptides (ViraFEST assay). This TCR was recovered from a human donor who had recovered from COVID-19. Sample: CD4+ T cells from blood, cultured in vitro. The chain has TRBV7-4 and TRBJ1-1; D gene ambiguous. Here the CDR3 reads CASSLLFCRADPF. The DNA of the CDR3 is TGTGCCAGCAGCTTACTCTTTTGCCGGGCGGATCCTTTT. The full variable domain, its missing parts supplied by reference TRBV7-4 and TRBJ1-1, is GAGVSQSPRYKVAKRGRDVALRCDSISGHVTLYWYRQTLGQGSEVLTYSQSDAQRDKSGRPSGRFSAERPERSVSTLKIQRTEQGDSAVYLCASSLLFCRADPFGQGTRLTVV.